This TCR beta chain was observed in a study of blood T cell repertoires in COVID-19. Study at large: T cells, B-cell-depleted T cells, or PBMCs provided the cDNA or gDNA that served as material.

The germline V gene has CDR1 SGHNT and CDR2 YYREEE (reference sequence). V was clipped by 0 bases and J by 3 bases, with 12 bases between them. CDR3 length equals 15 residues. Profiling relied on immunoSEQ multiplex PCR, and the TCRdb table lists in-frame clones only, not all of them. This table has tens of thousands of clones, around 94% appearing once. The TCR comes from a woman aged 60-70 years with active COVID-19. The rearrangement joins TRBV5-4 to TRBJ1-1; no reliable D call. Sequenced input: peripheral blood. CDR3 sequence reads: CASSLAGLGYTEAFF. DNA of the CDR3: TGTGCCAGCAGCTTGGCTGGGCTCGGATACACTGAAGCTTTCTTT.